These T cell receptor beta chains were read from a single sample in a study of blood T cells in healthy people across ages. MiXCR, applied by TCRdb to the 5' RACE reads, yields one record per CDR3 protein. The sample lists hundreds of thousands of distinct CDR3 sequences; about 55% were seen once. Sequencing input: blood. Receptor source: a man aged 80 or over in good health. Both conserved end residues are part of each CDR3. D genes are given only for firm matches. Some rows mark clone size as missing; the rest say once, few, many or name a class of expanded clone.

>TRBJ2-1|.|TRBV9|TRBD2
CASSVAGGLPNNEQFF
TGTGCCAGCAGCGTAGCTGGGGGACTACCGAACAATGAGCAGTTCTTC
>TRBJ1-2|once|TRBV6-1|.
CASSESIRGSGYGYTF
TGTGCCAGCAGTGAAAGTATTAGGGGGAGTGGATATGGCTACACCTTC
>TRBJ1-2|.|TRBV3-1|.
CASSDTGFSWYGYTF
TGTGCCAGCAGCGACACAGGGTTCAGTTGGTATGGCTACACCTTC
>TRBJ2-2|.|TRBV10-3|.
CAIMGTGELFF
TGTGCCATCATGGGCACCGGGGAGCTGTTTTTT
>TRBJ2-7|few|TRBV7-2|TRBD1
CASSLDRVGLYEQYF
TGTGCCAGCAGCCTGGACAGGGTGGGACTCTACGAGCAGTACTTC
>TRBJ2-7|.|TRBV20-1|.
CSAPRDSGYEQYF
TGCAGTGCTCCAAGGGACTCTGGCTACGAGCAGTACTTC
>TRBJ2-1|.|TRBV3-1|TRBD2
CASSHQTGTSVYNEQFF
TGTGCCAGCAGCCACCAGACCGGGACTAGTGTCTACAATGAGCAGTTCTTC
>TRBJ2-1|.|TRBV5-1|.
CASSLVSGVVNEQFF
TGCGCCAGCAGCTTGGTGTCGGGAGTCGTAAATGAGCAGTTCTTC
>TRBJ2-3|.|TRBV20-1|.
CSATQILDTQYF
TGCAGTGCTACACAGATTTTGGATACGCAGTATTTT
>TRBJ2-1|.|TRBV24-1|.
CATSDPTGPGEFF
TGTGCCACCAGTGACCCGACAGGACCAGGGGAGTTCTTC
>TRBJ2-5|.|TRBV20-1|.
CSASGSGQETQYF
TGCAGTGCTAGCGGGTCCGGCCAAGAGACCCAGTACTTC
>TRBJ2-5|few|TRBV5-1|TRBD2
CASSFATGTSEETQYF
TGCGCCAGCAGCTTTGCCACCGGGACTAGCGAAGAGACCCAGTACTTC
>TRBJ2-5|.|TRBV29-1|TRBD1
CSVEDRAGGNEQYF
TGCAGCGTTGAAGATCGGGCAGGGGGCAATGAGCAGTACTTC
>TRBJ1-2|.|TRBV24-1|TRBD1
CATSPSGQTYYTF
TGTGCCACCAGTCCATCGGGACAGACTTACTACACCTTC
>TRBJ2-3|few|TRBV21-1|.
CASSHYGDRGHRYAYF
TGTGCCAGCAGCCACTATGGGGACAGGGGGCACAGATACGCGTATTTT
>TRBJ2-1|.|TRBV5-6|TRBD2
CASSPPGGGASYNEQFF
TGTGCCAGCAGCCCCCCGGGAGGGGGAGCGTCCTACAATGAGCAGTTCTTC
>TRBJ2-3|few|TRBV29-1|TRBD2
CSAPLAGRVAGVTDTQYF
TGCAGCGCTCCCCTTGCGGGGCGCGTTGCGGGAGTCACAGATACGCAGTATTTT
>TRBJ1-2|.|TRBV5-1|TRBD1
CASSSGQAGDNGYTF
TGCGCCAGCAGCTCCGGACAGGCGGGCGACAATGGCTACACCTTC
>TRBJ1-2|few|TRBV20-1|.
CSATPRSGGSNYGYTF
TGCAGCGCTACCCCGCGCTCGGGCGGGAGCAACTATGGCTACACCTTC
>TRBJ2-6|.|TRBV7-2|.
CASSPTAGPSGANVLTF
TGTGCCAGCAGCCCGACCGCAGGTCCCTCTGGGGCCAACGTCCTGACTTTC
>TRBJ2-1|.|TRBV10-3|TRBD1
CAISEGRTGGSDEQFF
TGTGCCATCAGTGAGGGGAGGACAGGGGGGTCCGATGAGCAGTTCTTC
>TRBJ2-1|few|TRBV6-5|.
CASKGQGGVYNEQFF
TGTGCCAGCAAGGGGCAGGGGGGGGTCTACAATGAGCAGTTCTTC
>TRBJ2-1|.|TRBV3-1|.
CASSHKPGPEPLRYNEQFF
TGTGCCAGCAGCCATAAGCCGGGGCCAGAGCCCCTGAGGTACAATGAGCAGTTCTTC
>TRBJ2-1|.|TRBV11-2|.
CASLGGIVSHRPASYNEQFF
TGTGCCAGCTTAGGAGGTATAGTGTCGCATAGGCCCGCCTCCTACAATGAGCAGTTCTTC
>TRBJ2-6|few|TRBV27|.
CASASSGANVLTF
TGTGCCAGCGCTTCCTCTGGGGCCAACGTCCTGACTTTC
>TRBJ2-3|.|TRBV10-3|.
CALYSSTDTQYF
TGTGCCCTCTACTCTAGCACAGATACGCAGTATTTT
>TRBJ2-7|few|TRBV21-1|.
CASSRKGQGSYEQYF
TGTGCCAGCAGCAGAAAGGGACAGGGAAGCTACGAGCAGTACTTC
>TRBJ2-3|.|TRBV24-1|TRBD1
CATSSRNGGRDRYAYF
TGTGCCACCAGTTCCCGGAATGGAGGACGGGACAGATACGCGTATTTT
>TRBJ2-7|.|TRBV2|.
CASRQDSYEQYF
TGTGCCAGCCGCCAGGACTCCTACGAGCAGTACTTC